These 14 T cell receptor beta chains were sequenced from one sample in a study of T cell clonality in common variable immunodeficiency. Study-level findings and limits: Reportedly, TCR beta sequences from common variable immunodeficiency showed fewer deletions and N-nucleotide insertions.

These receptors' targets are unknown. The data were produced by immunoSEQ multiplex PCR, yet TCRdb's version contains in-frame clones alone and is incomplete. Altogether 30,000 to 40,000 clones were found in the sample, and no singletons occur. The sequenced sample consisted of peripheral blood mononuclear cells. All receptors derive from a human donor with common variable immunodeficiency.

Note on this clone: The read stops 3 residues short of the end of the CDR3; the missing end is completed from the germline J gene. This chain joins TRBV11-3 and TRBJ2-1; no firm D call. V lost 5 bases and J 6 bases, leaving 8 bases between the germline ends. There are 12 residues in the CDR3. Germline-derived CDR1 and CDR2 are SGHNT and YENEEA. The CDR3 DNA, read in part, is TGTGCCAGCAGCCCAGAGTTCAATGAG. It codes for CASSPEFNE. The full CDR3 is CASSPEFNEQFF.

Many counts were recorded for this clone. CDR3 region: CASEKYGEGLGSYEQYF. The CDR3 DNA, read in part, is TGTGCCAGCGAAAAATATGGAGAGGGGTTAGGCTCCTACGAG. The V and J genes are TRBV6-7 and TRBJ2-7; D possibly matches TRBD1 or TRBD2 (5 bases each). The read ends 3 residues shy of where the CDR3 ends; the end is completed using the germline J gene. TRBV6-7 is placed among ORFs of uncertain function. The CDR3 contains 17 residues. Trimming pared 8 bases from V and 0 bases from J, leaving 23 bases between.

This clone was observed many times. Coverage ceases 3 residues before the CDR3 finishes, and the germline J gene fills in the end. The rearrangement joins TRBV12-3 or TRBV12-4 to TRBJ1-5; perhaps TRBD1 as D (6 bases). The germline V and J ends were trimmed by 1 base and 8 bases, with 15 bases remaining between them. The CDR3 runs to 15 residues. The chain's CDR3 is CASSLGVQGGEPQHF. The covered CDR3 bases are TGTGCCAGCAGTTTAGGGGTACAGGGAGGTGAGCCC.

This clone was recorded a few times. The sequence runs out 3 residues before the end of the CDR3; the remainder is reconstructed from the germline J gene. The chain couples TRBV7-3 to TRBJ1-1, with D perhaps TRBD1 (6 bases). From germline, CDR1 is SGHTA and CDR2 FQGTGA. The CDR3 length is 14 residues. V shed 5 bases and J shed 4 bases, with 14 bases lying between them. The DNA read from the CDR3 is TGTGCCAGCAGCCCTTCTCCAGGGGTCACTGAA. Translating gives CASSPSPGVTE. The entire CDR3 sequence reads CASSPSPGVTEAFF.

The table lists this clone with a few counts. The read terminates 3 residues before the CDR3 end, so the remaining end is supplied by the germline J gene. This rearrangement joins TRBV11-3 to TRBJ2-7; 9 nucleotides align to TRBD1. J gave up 6 bases and V 1 base, and 7 bases lay outside the gene matches. This CDR3 has 15 residues. Germline V lookup: CDR1 SGHNT, CDR2 YENEEA. CDR3 in amino acids: CASSLANRGPAEQYF. CDR3 DNA (partial): TGTGCCAGCAGCTTAGCGAACAGGGGGCCAGCCGAG.

This clone was seen repeatedly, ten times or more. The CDR3 is cut off 3 residues early in the read; its end comes from the germline J gene. The rearrangement uses TRBV20-1 and TRBJ2-5; maybe TRBD2 (6 bases). The CDR3 consists of 14 residues. Germline CDR1 DFQATT, CDR2 SNEGSKA (reference sequence). V was cut by 6 bases and J by 0 bases, with 14 bases left in between. Here the CDR3 reads CSAYGGGYQETQYF. The sequenced part of the CDR3 DNA is TGCAGTGCCTACGGGGGTGGTTACCAAGAGACC.

A word on this clone: Read coverage stops 3 residues before the CDR3 terminus; the germline J gene supplies the remainder. The chain recombines TRBV30 with TRBJ2-3; possible D gene TRBD2, 7 bases. Trimming left V 8 bases short and J 1 base short, with 19 bases between. CDR1 and CDR2 (germline): GTSNPN, SVGIG (reference sequence). The CDR3 is 15 residues long. The CDR3 is CASSIGGGRTDTQYF. The sequenced part of the CDR3 DNA is TGTGCCAGTAGTATAGGGGGAGGGCGCACAGATACG.

Regarding this clone: Sequencing ends 3 residues short of the CDR3 end; the germline J gene provides the rest. The V gene is TRBV7-2, the J gene TRBJ2-7, with 8 bases fitting TRBD2. The CDR3 runs 14 residues. V dropped 5 bases and J dropped 2; count of bases not matched to a gene: 5. The germline CDR1 and CDR2 sequences are SGHTA and FQGNSA. The sequenced CDR3 bases are TGTGCCAGCAGCGATATAGCGGGACCCTACGAG. It encodes CASSDIAGPYE. The entire CDR3 protein is CASSDIAGPYEQYF.

This clone occurred a few times. At one end the junction does not follow the germline gene, possibly because of a read error. Read sequence stops 3 residues before the CDR3 end, and the germline J gene provides the missing end. This rearrangement joins TRBV30 to TRBJ2-7; TRBD1 might be the D (5 bases). The germline V gene encodes CDR1 GTSNPN and CDR2 SVGIG (reference sequence). This CDR3 has 12 residues. The CDR3 loop is CAWRVDSYEQYF. The part of the CDR3 DNA that was read is TGTGCCTGGCGTGTTGACAGCTACGAG.

This clone was observed many times. The CDR3 extends 3 residues past the end of the read, so its final part is completed from the germline J gene. This chain joins TRBV2 and TRBJ2-3; 10 nucleotides match TRBD2. Germline V lookup: CDR1 SNHLY, CDR2 FYNNEI. J gave up 3 bases and V 8 bases, and 5 bases lay outside the gene matches. The CDR3 length is 14 residues. The CDR3 bases that were read are TGTGCCAGCTCTGTAGCGGGAGGTACAGATACG. It codes for CASSVAGGTDT. The entire CDR3 protein is CASSVAGGTDTQYF.

This clone was found a few times. The sequence runs out 3 residues before the end of the CDR3; the remainder is reconstructed from the germline J gene. This chain connects TRBV19 to TRBJ2-7, with a weak D call TRBD2 (5 bases). This CDR3 comprises 13 residues. Between the trimmed V and J ends, which lost 4 bases and 3 bases, there was a span of 10 bases. Germline V gene data show CDR1 as LNHDA and CDR2 as SQIVND (reference sequence). The CDR3 here is CASSRAAYYEQYF. The CDR3 DNA, read in part, is TGTGCCAGTAGTAGAGCGGCGTACTACGAG.

This clone was seen at least ten times. The CDR3 bases that were read are TGCAGTGCAGAAGGACTAGCGGGAAACACAGATACG. The encoded protein is CSAEGLAGNTDT. The whole CDR3 sequence is CSAEGLAGNTDTQYF. The chain uses TRBV20-1 and TRBJ2-3; 12 bases are shared with TRBD2. The read terminates 3 residues ahead of where the CDR3 ends, so the germline J gene completes it. The CDR3 totals 15 residues. Germline V gives CDR1 DFQATT, CDR2 SNEGSKA (reference sequence). Trimming cost V 6 bases and J 2 bases; bases outside gene matches: 6.

This clone was detected many times. The read comes to an end 3 residues before the CDR3 does, leaving the germline J gene to fill in the end. The rearrangement links TRBV12-3 or TRBV12-4 to TRBJ2-2; D gene ambiguous. The CDR3 has 14 amino acids. The V and J ends lost 5 bases and 7 bases respectively, with 14 bases between them. The CDR3 loop is CASSASAVNGELFF. The part of the CDR3 DNA that was read is TGTGCCAGCAGTGCATCGGCGGTTAACGGGGAG.

This clone was seen more than once but under ten times. The read is 3 residues too short to cover the CDR3 end, so that end is filled in from the germline J gene. V is TRBV2 and J is TRBJ1-5, with unresolved D. This CDR3 comprises 14 residues. V gave up 5 bases and J gave up 7 bases, with 15 bases separating them. Germline values: CDR1 SNHLY, CDR2 FYNNEI. CDR3 sequence reads: CASSRLEGAQPQHF. The sequenced CDR3 bases are TGTGCCAGCAGTCGACTGGAAGGAGCCCAGCCC.